This entry features one T cell receptor beta chain sequence. Antigen specificity is unknown. CDR3 length: 15 amino acids. Trimming took 1 base from V and 0 from J, leaving 10 bases between them. The germline V gene encodes CDR1 MGHRA and CDR2 YSYEKL. After constant-region reverse-primer amplification, full-length variable regions underwent semi-nested PCR with Nested Universal Primer A. A single record per CDR3 protein comes from TCRdb applying MiXCR to the 5' RACE reads. The sample has about 50,000 distinct CDR3 sequences, 25% to 35% seen once. Findings and caveats of the study: Tumor Treg TCRs overlapped most with tumor naive CD4+ cells.

Purified naive CD4+ T cells were depleted of CD25+ Tregs. Sequenced material: naive CD4+ T cells sorted from blood. The subset here: naive CD4+ T cells, CD4+CD45RA+CD25-. This chain connects TRBV4-1 to TRBJ2-7; possible D gene TRBD1, 6 bases. This receptor was identified in a female donor with breast cancer. CDR3 in DNA: TGCGCCAGCAGCCAAGGGACAGCGGACTCCTACGAGCAGTACTTC. Translation: CASSQGTADSYEQYF.